Presented here are 16 T cell receptor beta chains from one specimen sequenced in a study of CD8 T cells in Susac syndrome. RNA, at about 0.45 to 1 ug, was reverse transcribed with random hexamers. Using its own MiXCR run on the immunoSEQ multiplex PCR reads, TCRdb lists one record per CDR3 protein. This table holds about 180,000 distinct CDR3 sequences, 94% found once. The sequencing sample was made of CD4+ T cells from PBMCs. These receptors were taken from a human donor with Susac syndrome.

V usage is TRBV11-2 and J usage is TRBJ2-1; 12 bases are a match to TRBD1. V lost 1 base, J lost 9 bases, and 7 bases stayed unmatched. This CDR3 spans 16 amino acids. From germline, CDR1 is SGHAT and CDR2 FQNNGV. The CDR3 region has the DNA TGTGCCAGCAGCTTAGGGGGGGACAGGGGGCTACGTGAGCAGTTCTTC. Translating gives CASSLGGDRGLREQFF. Looking up the rest from reference TRBV11-2 and TRBJ2-1 gives the full variable domain: EAGVAQSPRYKIIEKRQSVAFWCNPISGHATLYWYQQILGQGPKLLIQFQNNGVVDDSQLPKDRFSAERLKGVDSTLKIQPAKLEDSAVYLCASSLGGDRGLREQFFGPGTRLTVL.

The chain has TRBV20-1 and TRBJ1-2; TRBD1 matches at 8 bases. The CDR3 length is 13 residues. Losses at the gene ends were 5 bases for V and 8 bases for J; bases not matched to a gene: 10. The germline gives CDR1 DFQATT, CDR2 SNEGSKA (reference sequence). CDR3 nucleotide sequence: TGCAGTGCTGCCCGGACAGGGACGGACGGCTACACCTTC. The encoded protein is CSAARTGTDGYTF.

This clonotype was counted a single time. In DNA, the CDR3 is TGTGCCAGCAGTTCCCTCGGGACCCAAGAGACCCAGTACTTC. Protein sequence: CASSSLGTQETQYF. This chain connects TRBV6-5 to TRBJ2-5, with D perhaps given as TRBD1 or TRBD2 (5 bases each). Trimming took off 4 bases at V and 1 base at J, with 10 bases between the two ends. The CDR3 has 14 amino acids. CDR1 is MNHEY and CDR2 is SVGAGI in the germline V gene.

The V gene is TRBV3-1, the J gene TRBJ1-5, with D possibly being TRBD1 (6 bases). The CDR3 covers 14 residues. Trimming left V 3 bases short and J 6 bases short, with 12 bases between. The germline V gene encodes CDR1 LGHDT and CDR2 YNNKEL (reference sequence). CDR3 region: CASSQAQGTQPQHF. The CDR3 coding sequence is TGTGCCAGCAGCCAGGCTCAGGGGACTCAGCCCCAGCATTTT.

V gene TRBV29-1 combines with J gene TRBJ1-4; D not resolved. Germline lookup yields CDR1 SQVTM and CDR2 ANQGSEA. The germline V and J ends were trimmed by 2 bases and 7 bases, with 14 bases remaining between them. This CDR3 contains 14 residues. The CDR3 spells CSVEIEQHLEKLFF. CDR3 in DNA: TGCAGCGTTGAAATCGAACAGCATCTTGAAAAACTGTTTTTT.

This chain joins TRBV6-2 or TRBV6-3 and TRBJ1-5; 7 nucleotides match TRBD1. Germline V gene lookup returns CDR1 MNHEY and CDR2 SVGEGT. V was clipped by 2 bases and J by 1 base; unmatched bases: 8. This CDR3 contains 17 residues. The CDR3 nucleotides are TGTGCCAGCAGTTACGTAGCAGGGGGGTCGAGCAATCAGCCCCAGCATTTT. Translated, it gives CASSYVAGGSSNQPQHF.

J is TRBJ1-6 and V is TRBV20-1, with 10 bases matching TRBD1. In germline, CDR1 is DFQATT, CDR2 SNEGSKA (reference sequence). Unmatched junction bases numbered 5, after V lost 2 bases and J lost 7 bases. The CDR3 spans 15 residues. DNA for the CDR3: TGCAGTGCTAGACTTGGGGGACAGGGGAATTCACCCCTCCACTTT. Residues: CSARLGGQGNSPLHF.

J is TRBJ1-5 and V is TRBV20-1; D may be TRBD1 (6 bases). The length of the CDR3 is 13 residues. The V gene's germline CDR1 is DFQATT and CDR2 SNEGSKA (reference sequence). V was shortened by 3 bases and J by 6 bases, with 12 bases between the two germline ends. Here the CDR3 DNA reads TGCAGTGCTAGCTCGGGGGGCGGTCAGCCCCAGCATTTT. Encoded protein: CSASSGGGQPQHF.

The rearrangement joins TRBV4-3 to TRBJ2-3; 10 bases line up with TRBD2. The V gene end was trimmed by 1 base and the J gene end by 2 bases; junction bases not matched to a gene: 3. The germline CDR1 and CDR2 sequences are LGHNA and YSLEER. This CDR3 region has 16 residues. The CDR3 region has the DNA TGCGCCAGCAGCCAAGCAACTAGCGGGAACACAGATACGCAGTATTTT. Its translation is CASSQATSGNTDTQYF.

The J gene is TRBJ1-1, the V gene TRBV12-3 or TRBV12-4; D perhaps matches TRBD1 (5 bases). CDR3 length equals 13 residues. V was trimmed by 6 bases and J by 4 bases, leaving 12 bases between them. Here the CDR3 DNA reads TGTGCCAGCAGACGGGACCCTCTCACTGAAGCTTTCTTT. It translates to CASRRDPLTEAFF.

This clonotype was recorded once. The rearrangement links TRBV6-1 to TRBJ1-2; no definite D call. The CDR3 sequence is 11 residues long. Germline CDR1 MNHNS, CDR2 SASEGT. Trimming pared 7 bases from V and 5 bases from J, leaving 8 bases between. The CDR3 here is CASIFTYGYTF. For the CDR3, the DNA is TGTGCCAGCATCTTCACATATGGCTACACCTTC.

The chain couples TRBV6-5 to TRBJ1-4, with D possibly being TRBD1 (5 bases). Germline CDR1 and CDR2: MNHEY and SVGAGI. Trimming pared 6 bases from V and 10 bases from J, leaving 21 bases between. The CDR3 consists of 15 residues. The CDR3 nucleotides are TGTGCCAGCAGCCTCGAGACAGCACCACAAGGAAAACTGTTTTTT. Amino acids: CASSLETAPQGKLFF.

This clonotype occurred a few times. CDR3 coding DNA: TGTGCCAGCAGCAAAGGGCGTGAGAACACTGAAGCTTTCTTT. This sequence encodes CASSKGRENTEAFF. The V and J genes are TRBV7-2 and TRBJ1-1, with D unresolved. The V and J ends lost 5 bases and 1 base respectively, with 11 bases between them. The CDR3 totals 14 residues. Germline CDR1 SGHTA, CDR2 FQGNSA.

The chain couples TRBV6-5 to TRBJ1-2; no clear D gene. The CDR3 is 12 amino acids. V was cut by 2 bases and J by 8 bases, with 9 bases left in between. In germline, CDR1 is MNHEY, CDR2 SVGAGI. In nucleotides, the CDR3 is TGTGCCAGCAGTTACAGGGATGGGGGCTACACCTTC. Protein: CASSYRDGGYTF.

The V and J genes are TRBV7-2 and TRBJ2-5; weak D call: TRBD2 (6 bases). This CDR3 comprises 16 residues. Trimming shortened V by 1 base and J by 0 bases, and 12 bases separated the two germline ends. CDR1 and CDR2 from the germline V gene are SGHTA and FQGNSA. The CDR3 coding sequence is TGTGCCAGCAGCTTAGGCCCTAGCGAATACCAAGAGACCCAGTACTTC. It codes for CASSLGPSEYQETQYF.

This clonotype occurred a few times. V usage is TRBV5-6 and J usage is TRBJ1-2; 7 nucleotides agree with TRBD1. J lost 3 bases, V lost 4 bases, and 6 bases had no gene match. The CDR3 is made up of 14 amino acids. In germline, CDR1 is SGHDT, CDR2 YYEEEE. The CDR3 reads CASSRKQGYYGYTF. CDR3 DNA: TGTGCCAGCAGCCGGAAACAGGGGTACTATGGCTACACCTTC.